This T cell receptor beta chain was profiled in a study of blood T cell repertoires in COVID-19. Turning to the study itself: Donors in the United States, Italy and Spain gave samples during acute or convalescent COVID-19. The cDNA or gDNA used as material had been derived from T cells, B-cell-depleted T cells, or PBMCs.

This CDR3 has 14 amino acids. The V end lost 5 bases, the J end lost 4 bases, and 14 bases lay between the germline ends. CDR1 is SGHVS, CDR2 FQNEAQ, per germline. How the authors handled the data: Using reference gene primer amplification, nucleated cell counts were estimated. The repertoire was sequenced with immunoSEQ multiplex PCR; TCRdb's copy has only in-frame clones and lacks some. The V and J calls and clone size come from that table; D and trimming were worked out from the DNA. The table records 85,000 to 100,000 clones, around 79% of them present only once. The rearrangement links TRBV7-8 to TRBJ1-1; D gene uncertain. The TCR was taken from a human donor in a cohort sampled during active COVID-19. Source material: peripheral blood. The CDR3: CASSPRTSSTEAFF. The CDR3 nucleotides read TGTGCCAGCAGCCCACGGACTTCGAGCACTGAAGCTTTCTTT.